These 22 T cell receptor beta chains originate from one sample sequenced in a study of cytomegalovirus exposure and HLA in healthy donors (dated by TCRdb to 2015 to 2018). The method behind the library was the immunoSEQ multiplex PCR assay. A mixture of 60 forward primers for TCR Vbeta segments and 13 reverse primers for TCR Jbeta segments was used in the multiplex PCR. TCRdb limited this immuneACCESS table to in-frame rearrangements with V and J called. A share of clones is missing; checked studies link under half to unresolved V genes, and the rest is unexplained. The sample table holds 85,000 to 110,000 clones, of which 60% to 80% were seen once. The top ten clonotypes cover roughly 4% of the sample. Sequencing was carried out using PBMCs. These TCRs come from a man in his fifties or sixties in good health and CMV-seropositive.

The genes are TRBV7-6 and TRBJ2-2; unclear D gene. Germline CDR1 and CDR2: SGHVS and FNYEAQ. The CDR3 totals 14 residues. V lost 5 bases, J lost 2 bases, and 9 bases lay in between. The CDR3 DNA reads as TGTGCCAGCAGCCCGACTTATAACACCGGGGAGCTGTTTTTT. It encodes CASSPTYNTGELFF.

This sequence joins TRBV10-3 and TRBJ1-5; D ambiguous. Germline V gives CDR1 ENHRY, CDR2 SYGVKD. V lost 6 bases and J 6 bases, leaving 12 bases between the germline ends. The CDR3 loop spans 13 amino acids. Here the CDR3 DNA reads TGTGCCATCAGCCTAGAAGAAGGTCAGCCCCAGCATTTT. Translating gives CAISLEEGQPQHF.

This clone showed up just a few times. V is TRBV7-3 and J is TRBJ2-6, with D possibly TRBD1 on 5 matching bases. The CDR3 runs to 16 residues. V dropped 4 bases and J dropped 0 bases, with 10 bases sitting between them. Germline CDR1 SGHTA, CDR2 FQGTGA. DNA for the CDR3: TGTGCCAGCAGCTCATTTACAGGCTCTGGGGCCAACGTCCTGACTTTC. This gives the protein CASSSFTGSGANVLTF.

This clone was found once. The rearrangement uses TRBV28 and TRBJ2-5, with TRBD2 matching 13 bases. The V and J ends lost 9 bases and 4 bases, in that order; junction bases with no gene match: 14. CDR1 is MDHEN and CDR2 is SYDVKM in the germline V gene. The CDR3 runs to 17 residues. The CDR3 region is CASHPGLAGRRGETQYF. CDR3 nucleotide sequence: TGTGCCAGTCATCCGGGACTAGCGGGACGCCGGGGAGAGACCCAGTACTTC. Filled out from reference TRBV28 and TRBJ2-5, the complete variable domain reads DVKVTQSSRYLVKRTGEKVFLECVQDMDHENMFWYRQDPGLGLRLIYFSYDVKMKEKGDIPEGYSVSREKKERFSLILESASTNQTSMYLCASHPGLAGRRGETQYFGPGTRLLVL.

The rearrangement links TRBV9 to TRBJ2-7; TRBD2 might be the D (5 bases). Looked up from germline, CDR1 is SGDLS and CDR2 is YYNGEE. Trimming pared 10 bases from V and 7 bases from J, leaving 12 bases between. This CDR3 has 10 residues. CDR3: CAGFTGEQYF. As DNA, the CDR3 is TGTGCCGGCTTCACGGGGGAGCAGTACTTC.

The count of this clone is one. V and J are TRBV5-1 and TRBJ1-1; 10 bases are shared with TRBD1. Germline loops: CDR1 SGHRS, CDR2 YFSETQ. This CDR3 is built from 15 residues. The V segment lost 5 bases and the J segment 4 bases; nucleotides outside the gene matches: 8. This CDR3 reads CASSQGTGAGTEAFF. CDR3 in DNA: TGCGCCAGCAGTCAGGGGACAGGGGCGGGCACTGAAGCTTTCTTT. The complete variable domain, with remaining parts taken from reference TRBV5-1 and TRBJ1-1, reads KAGVTQTPRYLIKTRGQQVTLSCSPISGHRSVSWYQQTPGQGLQFLFEYFSETQRNKGNFPGRFSGRQFSNSRSEMNVSTLELGDSALYLCASSQGTGAGTEAFFGQGTRLTVV.

In its sample, this clone was seen once. V and J are TRBV25-1 and TRBJ2-1; D is undetermined. This CDR3 contains 16 residues. Germline V gene lookup returns CDR1 MGHDK and CDR2 SYGVNS. V lost 1 base and J lost 12, with 22 bases in between. For the CDR3, the DNA is TGTGCCAGCAGTGAATTGACGGCTAGAGGCAATGAGTGGCAGTTCTTC. Translated: CASSELTARGNEWQFF.

The chain has TRBV9 and TRBJ2-3, with D unresolved. The CDR3 spans 12 residues. Trimming shortened V by 4 bases and J by 2 bases, and 5 bases separated the two germline ends. Per the germline V gene, CDR1 is SGDLS and CDR2 is YYNGEE. The CDR3 bases are TGTGCCAGCAGCTCACTCACAGATACGCAGTATTTT. Its protein is CASSSLTDTQYF.

The chain employs TRBV5-3 and TRBJ2-7, with D possibly TRBD1 on 6 matching bases. TRBV5-3 is an open reading frame, and its role is uncertain. This CDR3 has 19 residues. V gave up 0 bases and J gave up 0 bases, with 22 bases separating them. Here the CDR3 DNA reads TGTGCCAGAAGCTTGGTTTCGAGTCAGGTAGGGGGTAGCTCCTACGAGCAGTACTTC. Translated, it gives CARSLVSSQVGGSSYEQYF.

V usage is TRBV19 and J usage is TRBJ2-3; D is possibly TRBD2 (6 bases). Germline CDR1 LNHDA, CDR2 SQIVND (reference sequence). Deletions cut 0 bases from V and 4 bases from J, with 14 bases between. The CDR3 runs to 16 residues. The CDR3 sequence: CASSIDRRDYPDTQYF. The CDR3 nucleotides are TGTGCCAGTAGTATAGATCGGCGGGATTATCCAGATACGCAGTATTTT.

Points on this clone: The germline gene is not matched at one end of the junction; a read error may be the cause. The rearrangement joins TRBV10-3 to TRBJ2-1; tentative D call: TRBD2 (6 bases). CDR3 length: 15 residues. Germline values: CDR1 ENHRY, CDR2 SYGVKD. The CDR3 nucleotides are TGTGCCAGCAGTGAAAGGGCTAGCGAGTACAATGAGCAGTTCTTC. This translates into CASSERASEYNEQFF.

The J gene is TRBJ1-5, the V gene TRBV4-3; D ambiguous. Germline V CDR1 and CDR2: LGHNA, YSLEER. There are 13 residues in the CDR3. The V end was cut by 4 bases, the J end by 4 bases, with 8 bases between. The CDR3 region is CASSLGFNQPQHF. CDR3 bases: TGCGCCAGCAGCCTCGGGTTTAATCAGCCCCAGCATTTT.

The rearrangement links TRBV28 to TRBJ1-2; D perhaps matches TRBD1 (6 bases). CDR3 length equals 14 residues. Germline assignment: CDR1 MDHEN and CDR2 SYDVKM. Trimming shortened V by 1 base and J by 7 bases, and 13 bases separated the two germline ends. The CDR3: CASSLSQQGGGYTF. The CDR3 DNA sequence: TGTGCCAGCAGTTTATCCCAACAGGGCGGTGGCTACACCTTC.

V and J are TRBV29-1 and TRBJ1-2; D gene uncertain. The germline V gene has CDR1 SQVTM and CDR2 ANQGSEA. V lost 4 bases, J lost 2 bases, and 11 bases lay in between. The CDR3 has 13 amino acids. The CDR3 bases are TGCAGCGTTGGTAGACCGACAAACTATGGCTACACCTTC. It is translated as CSVGRPTNYGYTF.

The genes are TRBV19 and TRBJ2-3, with D possibly matching TRBD2 (5 bases). V gave up 3 bases and J gave up 0 bases, with 13 bases separating them. Germline-derived CDR1 and CDR2 are LNHDA and SQIVND (reference sequence). This CDR3 comprises 16 residues. The CDR3 sequence is CASSIRRGRSTDTQYF. In DNA form, the CDR3 reads TGTGCCAGTAGTATCCGCCGGGGAAGGAGCACAGATACGCAGTATTTT.

This chain uses TRBV4-3 with TRBJ1-5; D is ambiguous. V was cut by 4 bases and J by 0 bases, with 13 bases left in between. In germline, CDR1 is LGHNA, CDR2 YSLEER. The CDR3 runs 16 residues. Here the CDR3 DNA reads TGCGCCAGCAGCCCGAGTAAAACCTATAGCAATCAGCCCCAGCATTTT. It specifies CASSPSKTYSNQPQHF.

This sequence joins TRBV27 and TRBJ2-1, with 7 bases that match TRBD1. The CDR3 consists of 15 residues. Trimming cost V 6 bases and J 7 bases; bases outside gene matches: 12. Germline V gene lookup returns CDR1 MNHEY and CDR2 SMNVEV (reference sequence). CDR3 region: CASRPSTGLVNEQFF. For the CDR3, the DNA is TGTGCCAGCAGGCCCTCGACAGGGTTAGTTAATGAGCAGTTCTTC.

The sample holds one count of this clone. The CDR3 DNA sequence: TGTGCCAGCCGACTAGCGGGGGGCACCGGGGAGCTGTTTTTT. It specifies CASRLAGGTGELFF. The gene calls are TRBV6-6 and TRBJ2-2; 13 bases map to TRBD2. Germline V CDR1 and CDR2: MNHNY, SVGAGI (reference sequence). V trimming: 8 bases; J trimming: 4 bases; junction bases outside the gene matches: 1. The CDR3 runs to 14 residues.

This chain connects TRBV27 to TRBJ1-1; maybe TRBD1 (5 bases). The ends were cut back, 6 bases at V and 3 bases at J, with 11 bases in the middle. The germline CDR1 and CDR2 sequences are MNHEY and SMNVEV (reference sequence). The CDR3 has 13 residues. Here the CDR3 reads CASRRAGDTEAFF. The CDR3 bases are TGTGCCAGCAGACGGGCGGGGGACACTGAAGCTTTCTTT.

The V gene is TRBV5-5, the J gene TRBJ2-1; 7 bases fit TRBD2. This CDR3 is 17 amino acids long. Germline V lookup: CDR1 SGHKS, CDR2 YYEKEE (reference sequence). V lost 2 bases and J lost 4; bases outside the gene matches: 12. The CDR3 loop is CASSFRHSSGGYNEQFF. The CDR3 DNA reads as TGTGCCAGCAGCTTTCGTCACTCTAGCGGCGGGTACAATGAGCAGTTCTTC.

The chain couples TRBV18 to TRBJ2-5, with 10 nucleotides matching TRBD1. Germline V gene data show CDR1 as KGHSH and CDR2 as LQKENI. After removal of 2 bases from V and 5 bases from J, the junction contained 8 bases not matched to a gene. The CDR3 spans 16 residues. DNA of the CDR3: TGTGCCAGCTCACCAACAGGACAGGGGGATACGGAGACCCAGTACTTC. Protein: CASSPTGQGDTETQYF.

The V and J genes are TRBV7-9 and TRBJ1-5, with unresolved D. V lost 5 bases to trimming and J lost 2 bases, with 4 bases between them. The CDR3 has 12 amino acids. The germline CDR1 and CDR2 sequences are SEHNR and FQNEAQ (reference sequence). CDR3: CASSQGNQPQHF. The CDR3 nucleotides read TGTGCCAGCAGCCAGGGCAATCAGCCCCAGCATTTT.